The 2 T cell receptor beta chains presented below share a single source sample, sequenced in a study of immune evolution from preneoplasia to lung adenocarcinoma. Generated by immunoSEQ multiplex PCR, the TCRdb table keeps only in-frame clones and is missing some. Here the sample spans some 7,500 clones, approximately 85% being singletons. The specimen sequenced was FFPE minimally invasive lung adenocarcinoma tissue. These TCRs come from a person of 80 years or more with lung adenocarcinoma.

The chain combines TRBV5-6 with TRBJ2-1; D is possibly TRBD1 or TRBD2 (5 bases each). Trimming pared 2 bases from V and 0 bases from J, leaving 15 bases between. The CDR3 has 17 residues. Per the germline V gene, CDR1 is SGHDT and CDR2 is YYEEEE. CDR3 protein: CASSLLSGTVSYNEQFF. In DNA form, the CDR3 reads TGTGCCAGCAGCTTACTCTCAGGGACCGTCTCCTACAATGAGCAGTTCTTC.

The CDR3, as DNA: TGTGCCAGCAGCAAAGGGGCAGGGAAGGAGTTCCAGCATTTT. Amino acids: CASSKGAGKEFQHF. The chain carries TRBV21-1 and TRBJ1-5; the table's D call TRBD1 went unverified against the DNA. TRBV21-1 is labeled a pseudogene. This CDR3 is built from 14 residues.